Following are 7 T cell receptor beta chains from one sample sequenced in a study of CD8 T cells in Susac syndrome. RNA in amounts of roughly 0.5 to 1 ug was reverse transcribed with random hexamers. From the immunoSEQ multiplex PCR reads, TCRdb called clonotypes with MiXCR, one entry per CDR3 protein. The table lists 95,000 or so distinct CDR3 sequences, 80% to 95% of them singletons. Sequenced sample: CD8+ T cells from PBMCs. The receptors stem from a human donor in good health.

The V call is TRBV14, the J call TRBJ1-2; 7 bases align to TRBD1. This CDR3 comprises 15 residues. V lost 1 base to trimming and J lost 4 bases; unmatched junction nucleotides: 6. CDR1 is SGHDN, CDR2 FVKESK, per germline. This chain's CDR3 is CASSQGQGVRYGYTF. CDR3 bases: TGTGCCAGCAGCCAAGGGCAGGGGGTTCGCTATGGCTACACCTTC.

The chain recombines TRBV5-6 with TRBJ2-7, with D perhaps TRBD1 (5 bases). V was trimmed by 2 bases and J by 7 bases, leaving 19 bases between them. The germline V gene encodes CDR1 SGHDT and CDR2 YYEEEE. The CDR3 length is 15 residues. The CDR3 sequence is CASSFFRVGMREQYF. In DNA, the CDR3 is TGTGCCAGCAGCTTCTTCAGGGTGGGAATGAGGGAGCAGTACTTC. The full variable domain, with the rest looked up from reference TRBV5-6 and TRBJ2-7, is DAGVTQSPTHLIKTRGQQVTLRCSPKSGHDTVSWYQQALGQGPQFIFQYYEEEERQRGNFPDRFSGHQFPNYSSELNVNALLLGDSALYLCASSFFRVGMREQYFGPGTRLTVT.

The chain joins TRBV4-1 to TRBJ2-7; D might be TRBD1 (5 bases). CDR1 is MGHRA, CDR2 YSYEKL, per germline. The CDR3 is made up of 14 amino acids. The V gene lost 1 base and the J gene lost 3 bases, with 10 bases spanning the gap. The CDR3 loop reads CASSQVPQGYEQYF. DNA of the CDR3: TGCGCCAGCAGCCAAGTCCCCCAGGGCTACGAGCAGTACTTC.

CDR3 protein: CASSRGELVQETQYF. CDR3 nucleotide sequence: TGTGCCAGCAGTAGAGGGGAGCTGGTTCAAGAGACCCAGTACTTC. The chain recombines TRBV6-5 with TRBJ2-5, with D tentatively TRBD1 or TRBD2 (5 bases each). Trimming took 5 bases from V and 2 from J, leaving 15 bases between them. The CDR3 length is 15 residues. Germline V CDR1 and CDR2: MNHEY, SVGAGI.

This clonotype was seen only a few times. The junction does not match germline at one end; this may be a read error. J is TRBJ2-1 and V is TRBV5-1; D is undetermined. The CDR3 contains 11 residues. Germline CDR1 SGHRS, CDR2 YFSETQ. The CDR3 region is CASSLSNEQFF. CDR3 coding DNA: TGTGCCAGCAGTTTAAGCAATGAGCAGTTCTTC. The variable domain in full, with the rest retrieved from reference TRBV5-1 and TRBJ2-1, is KAGVTQTPRYLIKTRGQQVTLSCSPISGHRSVSWYQQTPGQGLQFLFEYFSETQRNKGNFPGRFSGRQFSNSRSEMNVSTLELGDSALYLCASSLSNEQFFGPGTRLTVL.

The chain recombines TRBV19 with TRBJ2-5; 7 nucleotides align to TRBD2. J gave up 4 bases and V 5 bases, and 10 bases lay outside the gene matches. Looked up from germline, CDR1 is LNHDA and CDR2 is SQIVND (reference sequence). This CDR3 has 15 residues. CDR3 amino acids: CASSSPGGGGETQYF. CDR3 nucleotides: TGTGCCAGTAGTTCTCCCGGCGGGGGTGGAGAGACCCAGTACTTC. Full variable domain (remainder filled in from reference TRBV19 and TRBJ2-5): DGGITQSPKYLFRKEGQNVTLSCEQNLNHDAMYWYRQDPGQGLRLIYYSQIVNDFQKGDIAEGYSVSREKKESFPLTVTSAQKNPTAFYLCASSSPGGGGETQYFGPGTRLLVL.

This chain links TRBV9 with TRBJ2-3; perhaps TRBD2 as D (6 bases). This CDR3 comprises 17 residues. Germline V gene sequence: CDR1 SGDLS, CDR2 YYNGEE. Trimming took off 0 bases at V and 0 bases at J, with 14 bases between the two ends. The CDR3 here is CASSVGGGALSTDTQYF. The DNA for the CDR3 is TGTGCCAGCAGCGTAGGTGGCGGGGCCCTTAGCACAGATACGCAGTATTTT.